The text below deals with one TCR beta chain. Its antigen is unknown. Only in-frame clones appear in the TCRdb table, and some are missing; sequencing was by immunoSEQ multiplex PCR. Of about 5,200 clones listed, nearly 90% are singletons. This entry comes from a study of T cells in pancreatic ductal adenocarcinoma. V shed 5 bases and J shed 2 bases, with 7 bases lying between them. Germline-derived CDR1 and CDR2 are SGDLS and YYNGEE. The CDR3 extends over 12 amino acids. Whole-study results and caveats: Tumor-versus-blood clonality comparisons may be biased toward lower tumor diversity. Blood clonality (roughly 0.07) did not differ significantly from tumor (about 0.11). Unique clonotypes were around 7.6-fold more numerous in blood than in tumor. The resected cohort was biased toward the minority with early-stage disease.

No neoadjuvant therapy was given to the selected pancreatic ductal adenocarcinoma patients before their surgery. The V gene is TRBV9, the J gene TRBJ1-1; D is ambiguous. The TCR comes from a human donor with pancreatic ductal adenocarcinoma. Sequenced: pancreatic tumor tissue. The CDR3 bases are TGTGCCAGCAGTGTCGTTAACACTGAAGCTTTCTTT. Protein sequence: CASSVVNTEAFF.